The 26 T cell receptor beta chains below all came from one sample that was sequenced in a study of beta chain features in type 1 diabetes. Their antigen targets remain unknown. Every isolated RNA sample was fully reverse transcribed, so sequencing captured expressed TCRB transcripts. Profiled with immunoSEQ multiplex PCR; TCRdb holds only in-frame clones, not every one. The sample holds some 120,000 clones, roughly 17% seen once. Findings and caveats of the study: Type 1 diabetes patients had moderately but significantly shorter TCRB CDR3s in all four CD4+ subsets.

The sequenced sample was central memory CD4+ T cells from blood. The receptor set was obtained from a man younger than 35 with type 1 diabetes.

This clone has a handful of counts. The J gene is TRBJ2-3, the V gene TRBV25-1, with D unresolved. This CDR3 has 14 amino acids. The germline gives CDR1 MGHDK, CDR2 SYGVNS. The ends were cut back, 4 bases at V and 0 bases at J, with 8 bases in the middle. The CDR3 protein is CASSAGRSTDTQYF. Here the CDR3 DNA reads TGTGCCAGCAGTGCGGGCAGGAGCACAGATACGCAGTATTTT.

In its sample, this clone was seen a few times. This sample includes further DNA sequences coding for the same CDR3. V and J are TRBV28 and TRBJ1-6; D not resolved. The CDR3 is made up of 16 amino acids. V dropped 2 bases and J dropped 0 bases, with 8 bases sitting between them. The germline CDR1 and CDR2 sequences are MDHEN and SYDVKM. The CDR3 region is CASSLVRSSYNSPLHF. Written as DNA, the CDR3 is TGTGCCAGCAGTTTAGTAAGGAGCTCCTATAATTCACCCCTCCACTTT.

To note about this clone: Mismatch with germline at one junction end may stem from a read error. The V call is TRBV7-2, the J call TRBJ1-5; D gene ambiguous. Germline lookup yields CDR1 SGHTA and CDR2 FQGNSA. The length of the CDR3 is 15 residues. The CDR3 bases are TGTGCCAGCAGCCAAGACGGACGGGCTGATCAACCCCAGCATTTT. Translating gives CASSQDGRADQPQHF.

J is TRBJ2-7 and V is TRBV6-5; TRBD1 matches at 7 bases. This CDR3 comprises 15 residues. V gave up 2 bases and J gave up 3 bases; unmatched junction bases: 7. Germline CDR1 MNHEY, CDR2 SVGAGI. CDR3 loop: CASSYINAGGYEQYF. The CDR3 coding sequence is TGTGCCAGCAGTTACATTAACGCAGGGGGCTACGAGCAGTACTTC.

The chain carries TRBV7-2 and TRBJ2-4; D assignment may be TRBD1 or TRBD2 (5 bases each). This CDR3 is built from 16 residues. Per the germline V gene, CDR1 is SGHTA and CDR2 is FQGNSA. Trimming removed 5 bases at V and 3 bases at J, with 17 bases between. CDR3 in amino acids: CASSLGGYANKNIQYF. In nucleotides, the CDR3 is TGTGCCAGCAGCCTTGGGGGTTACGCCAACAAAAACATTCAGTACTTC.

This chain joins TRBV27 and TRBJ2-1, with 7 nucleotides matching TRBD2. Per the germline V gene, CDR1 is MNHEY and CDR2 is SMNVEV (reference sequence). This CDR3 region has 13 residues. Trimming took 5 bases from V and 5 from J; bases not matched to a gene: 3. In DNA form, the CDR3 reads TGTGCCAGCAGTGGCGGGAGAAACAATGAGCAGTTCTTC. Translated, it gives CASSGGRNNEQFF.

To note about this clone: One base separates it from a far larger clone, so it is likely a read error. Additional DNA sequences in this sample encode the identical CDR3. The V call is TRBV2, the J call TRBJ2-1; D ambiguous. Germline V gene data show CDR1 as SNHLY and CDR2 as FYNNEI. There are 15 residues in the CDR3. V was cut by 6 bases and J by 4 bases, with 16 bases left in between. The CDR3 loop reads CASSEDEVLYNEQFF. CDR3 DNA: TGTGCCAGCAGCGAGGACGAGGTGCTATACAATGAGCAGTTCTTC.

V is TRBV7-9 and J is TRBJ2-5, with D hard to call. The CDR3 runs to 10 residues. Trimming left V 6 bases short and J 4 bases short, with 3 bases between. Germline CDR1 and CDR2: SEHNR and FQNEAQ (reference sequence). As DNA, the CDR3 is TGTGCCAGCAGAGGAGAGACCCAGTACTTC. Amino acids: CASRGETQYF.

The chain employs TRBV7-2 and TRBJ2-5, with 8 bases lining up with TRBD2. Trimming cost V 4 bases and J 2 bases; bases outside gene matches: 6. Germline V gene data show CDR1 as SGHTA and CDR2 as FQGNSA. The CDR3 is 15 residues long. This CDR3 is CASSSSAGAQETQYF. The CDR3 nucleotides are TGTGCCAGCAGCTCATCAGCGGGGGCACAAGAGACCCAGTACTTC.

The chain combines TRBV15 with TRBJ2-3, with D possibly TRBD1 on 6 matching bases. The ends were cut back, 2 bases at V and 1 base at J, with 16 bases in the middle. This CDR3 has 17 amino acids. Germline CDR1 reads LNHNV; CDR2 reads YYDKDF (reference sequence). CDR3 sequence (DNA): TGTGCCACCAGCAGATCGACGACAGGCTACCGCACAGATACGCAGTATTTT. This sequence encodes CATSRSTTGYRTDTQYF.

This clone was recorded a few times. The chain combines TRBV6-5 with TRBJ1-1; D remains ambiguous. Germline CDR1 reads MNHEY; CDR2 reads SVGAGI. The CDR3 sequence is 15 residues long. Trimming removed 5 bases from V and 10 bases from J, with 23 bases in between. The CDR3 DNA reads as TGTGCCAGCAGTACCGACCTGGCACCGGTTTGGGGAGCTTTCTTT. Translating it yields CASSTDLAPVWGAFF.

This clone turned up a few times. The rearrangement links TRBV4-1 to TRBJ2-5, with a tentative D call TRBD2 (6 bases). The CDR3 loop spans 16 amino acids. Deletions cut 4 bases from V and 5 bases from J, with 20 bases between. Per the germline V gene, CDR1 is MGHRA and CDR2 is YSYEKL. CDR3 DNA: TGCGCCAGCAGCCGAAAGAAAACTCAGGGAGGCGAGACCCAGTACTTC. It is translated as CASSRKKTQGGETQYF.

This chain connects TRBV14 to TRBJ2-3; 11 bases are a match to TRBD2. The CDR3 totals 16 residues. The germline V gene encodes CDR1 SGHDN and CDR2 FVKESK. Unmatched junction bases numbered 13, after V lost 3 bases and J lost 11 bases. Here the CDR3 reads CASSQTESRLAGMQYF. The CDR3 bases are TGTGCCAGCAGCCAGACCGAATCAAGACTAGCGGGAATGCAGTATTTT.

This clone showed up just a few times. The CDR3 nucleotides read TGTGCCAGCAGCTTTCTCCGGGGAAGCTCCTACAATGAGCAGTTCTTC. Its translation: CASSFLRGSSYNEQFF. The gene calls are TRBV7-2 and TRBJ2-1; D possibly corresponds to TRBD2 (5 bases). This CDR3 contains 16 residues. With 3 bases removed from V and 0 bases from J, the gap between germline ends came to 12 bases. Per germline, CDR1 SGHTA and CDR2 FQGNSA.

The chain uses TRBV7-9 and TRBJ2-3; D is possibly TRBD1 or TRBD2 (5 bases each). The CDR3 consists of 11 residues. V was clipped by 6 bases and J by 7 bases, with 8 bases between them. Per germline, CDR1 SEHNR and CDR2 FQNEAQ (reference sequence). The CDR3 loop reads CASRGVNTQYF. DNA of the CDR3: TGTGCCAGCAGGGGGGTAAATACGCAGTATTTT.

This clone turned up a few times. This chain connects TRBV27 to TRBJ2-3; perhaps TRBD1 as D (7 bases). The germline CDR1 and CDR2 sequences are MNHEY and SMNVEV (reference sequence). The CDR3 has 18 residues. V lost 5 bases, J lost 3 bases, and 24 bases lay in between. As DNA, the CDR3 is TGTGCCAGCAGTCAAACGCGACCCTCAGGGGGGCGGACAGATACGCAGTATTTT. Translating it yields CASSQTRPSGGRTDTQYF.

The rearrangement joins TRBV18 to TRBJ2-7, with 10 positions matching TRBD2. After removal of 3 bases from V and 4 bases from J, the junction contained 6 bases not matched to a gene. CDR3 length equals 15 residues. The V gene's germline CDR1 is KGHSH and CDR2 LQKENI. The CDR3 bases are TGTGCCAGCTCACCGGGGACTAGCGATCGATACGAGCAGTACTTC. This gives the protein CASSPGTSDRYEQYF.

There are many counts of this clone. The V and J genes are TRBV18 and TRBJ2-3; 7 bases are a match to TRBD1. The CDR3 has 15 residues. V lost 3 bases to trimming and J lost 4 bases; unmatched junction nucleotides: 7. Germline CDR1 reads KGHSH; CDR2 reads LQKENI. CDR3 bases: TGTGCCAGCTCACCTAAGTCCCAGGGGGCAGATACGCAGTATTTT. Protein product: CASSPKSQGADTQYF.

The chain carries TRBV4-1 and TRBJ1-4; TRBD1 matches 9 bases. With 5 bases clipped from V and 3 bases from J, the junction kept 4 bases outside the gene matches. CDR3 size: 15 residues. CDR1 is MGHRA, CDR2 YSYEKL, per germline. The CDR3 bases are TGCGCCAGCAGCAGCCGGACAGGGGCTAATGAAAAACTGTTTTTT. Its protein is CASSSRTGANEKLFF.

A few counts support this clone. This chain links TRBV7-9 with TRBJ2-1; 9 bases agree with TRBD2. This CDR3 region has 18 residues. J gave up 2 bases and V 1 base, and 9 bases lay outside the gene matches. The germline gives CDR1 SEHNR, CDR2 FQNEAQ (reference sequence). Written as DNA, the CDR3 is TGTGCCAGCAGCTTAGGATCCCGGGGACTAGCTACCTACAATGAGCAGTTCTTC. It codes for CASSLGSRGLATYNEQFF. The complete variable domain, with remaining parts taken from reference TRBV7-9 and TRBJ2-1, reads DTGVSQNPRHKITKRGQNVTFRCDPISEHNRLYWYRQTLGQGPEFLTYFQNEAQLEKSRLLSDRFSAERPKGSFSTLEIQRTEQGDSAMYLCASSLGSRGLATYNEQFFGPGTRLTVL.

This clone was found a few times. In nucleotides, the CDR3 is TGCACTACCGATTCGAGTAGCGGGGGGACGGGAGGAGAGACCCAGTACTTC. It specifies CTTDSSSGGTGGETQYF. The chain combines TRBV29-1 with TRBJ2-5, with 10 bases identical to TRBD2. The germline gives CDR1 SQVTM, CDR2 ANQGSEA. There are 17 residues in the CDR3.

This clone was detected many times. The gene calls are TRBV2 and TRBJ2-1, with 11 bases lining up with TRBD2. CDR1 is SNHLY and CDR2 is FYNNEI in the germline V gene. V trimming: 9 bases; J trimming: 5 bases; junction bases outside the gene matches: 6. This CDR3 has 14 amino acids. CDR3: CARPGLADNNEQFF. The CDR3 coding sequence is TGTGCCAGACCGGGACTAGCGGATAACAATGAGCAGTTCTTC.

This clone has only a few counts. The chain has TRBV18 and TRBJ2-1; 7 bases map to TRBD2. Germline-derived CDR1 and CDR2 are KGHSH and LQKENI. This CDR3 is 13 amino acids long. The trim removed 0 bases at V and 8 bases at J, leaving 1 base unmatched. The CDR3 DNA follows: TGTGCCAGCTCACCACCGGCGGGGGATGAGCAGTTCTTC. Protein product: CASSPPAGDEQFF.

This CDR3 reads CASLLNREAFF. The CDR3 DNA follows: TGTGCCAGCCTTCTTAACAGGGAAGCTTTCTTT. The chain employs TRBV6-5 and TRBJ1-1; D is possibly TRBD1 (5 bases). Germline V gene lookup returns CDR1 MNHEY and CDR2 SVGAGI. CDR3 size: 11 residues. Trimming cost V 8 bases and J 8 bases, with 12 bases left between them.

The V and J genes are TRBV29-1 and TRBJ2-2, with TRBD1 as a possible D gene (6 bases). V was shortened by 7 bases and J by 5 bases, with 26 bases between the two germline ends. Germline lookup yields CDR1 SQVTM and CDR2 ANQGSEA. The CDR3 has 17 amino acids. The CDR3 coding sequence is TGCAGCGGTTCCAAACTTCAGGGGCCTCCTGGAACCGGGGAGCTGTTTTTT. It codes for CSGSKLQGPPGTGELFF.

This clone turned up a few times. J is TRBJ2-2 and V is TRBV4-1, with D possibly matching TRBD1 (5 bases). Germline V gene data show CDR1 as MGHRA and CDR2 as YSYEKL. Trimming stripped 10 bases from V and 0 bases from J, with 12 bases between. The CDR3 has 14 residues. CDR3 loop: CATSRQPNTGELFF. CDR3 coding DNA: TGCGCCACCTCACGACAGCCGAACACCGGGGAGCTGTTTTTT.